Below, one T cell receptor (beta chain) is given with its context. The sample belongs to a study of blood T cell repertoires in COVID-19. Assay: immunoSEQ multiplex PCR; the TCRdb copy retains only in-frame clones and omits some. The sample consists of fewer than 350,000 clones, almost 85% of them appearing once. The ends lost 4 bases at V and 4 bases at J; junction bases unmatched: 9. The CDR3 has 16 residues. Germline assignment: CDR1 LGHDT and CDR2 YNNKEL (reference sequence). Sample: peripheral blood. This sequence joins TRBV3-1 (or the pseudogene TRBV3-2) and TRBJ2-7; 11 nucleotides align to TRBD2. The TCR sequence derives from a human donor in a cohort sampled during active COVID-19. CDR3 sequence reads: CASSPRTSGLRYEQYF. Written as DNA, the CDR3 is TGTGCCAGCAGCCCACGGACTAGCGGGCTTAGATACGAGCAGTACTTC.